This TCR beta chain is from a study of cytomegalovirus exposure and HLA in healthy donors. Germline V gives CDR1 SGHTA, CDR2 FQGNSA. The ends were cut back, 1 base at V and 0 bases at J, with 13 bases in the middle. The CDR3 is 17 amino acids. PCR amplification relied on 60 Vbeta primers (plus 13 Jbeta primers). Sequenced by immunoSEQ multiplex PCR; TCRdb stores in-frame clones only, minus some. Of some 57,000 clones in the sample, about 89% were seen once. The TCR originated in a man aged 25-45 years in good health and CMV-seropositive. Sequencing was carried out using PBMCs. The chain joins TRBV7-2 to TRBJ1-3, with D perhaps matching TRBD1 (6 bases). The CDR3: CASSLGGPRLSGNTIYF. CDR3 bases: TGTGCCAGCAGCTTAGGGGGGCCACGGCTCTCTGGAAACACCATATATTTT.